The rows below give T cell receptor beta chains drawn from one sample of a study of read filtering for tumor transcriptome and immune sequencing. TCRdb processed the reads anew with MiXCR; each CDR3 protein has one entry. This table holds fewer than 100,000 distinct CDR3 sequences, more than 9% found once. What was sequenced was a population of CD138-negative cells sorted from bone marrow. Every receptor here comes from a donor at least 40 years old with multiple myeloma. CDR3s include the opening cysteine and the closing phenylalanine or tryptophan. D genes are given only for firm matches. The size entry is marked missing in some rows and otherwise reads once, few, many or a size class.

abundance,v_gene,j_gene,d_gene,CDR3aa,CDR3nt
.,TRBV5-1,TRBJ2-1,.,CASSLDEGSYNERFF,TGCGCCAGCAGCTTGGATGAGGGGTCCTACAATGAGCGGTTCTTC
many,TRBV11-1,TRBJ2-6,TRBD1,CASSPGQVFSGANVLTF,TGTGCCAGCAGCCCGGGACAGGTATTCTCTGGGGCCAACGTCCTGACTTTC
many,TRBV20-1,TRBJ2-1,TRBD2,CSARHTSDSSYNEQFF,TGCAGTGCTAGACATACTAGCGACAGCTCCTACAATGAGCAGTTCTTC
.,TRBV2,TRBJ2-1,.,CASSTTDSWGDNEQFF,TGTGCCAGCAGTACCACGGACAGTTGGGGGGACAATGAGCAGTTCTTC
many,TRBV5-1,TRBJ1-1,.,CASSLARRAGEAFF,TGCGCCAGCAGCTTGGCCAGGAGAGCAGGGGAAGCTTTCTTT
many,TRBV30,TRBJ2-5,TRBD2,CAGRGGSETQYF,TGTGCCGGACGGGGGGGATCGGAGACCCAGTACTTC
.,TRBV6-2/TRBV6-3,TRBJ1-5,.,CASSTLGRDQPQHF,TGTGCCAGCAGTACATTGGGCAGGGATCAGCCCCAGCATTTT
many,TRBV14,TRBJ1-4,TRBD1,CASSRGGQGNEKLFF,TGTGCCAGCAGCCGCGGGGGACAGGGGAATGAAAAACTGTTTTTT
many,TRBV4-1,TRBJ2-7,.,CASSQGSAAGYEQYF,TGCGCCAGCAGCCAAGGTAGCGCAGCCGGCTACGAGCAGTACTTC
many,TRBV20-1,TRBJ2-1,TRBD2,CSARTSGAGNEQFF,TGCAGTGCTAGAACTAGCGGGGCCGGGAATGAGCAGTTCTTC
many,TRBV27,TRBJ1-1,.,CASSGQLGVFTEAFF,TGTGCCAGCAGCGGACAGCTAGGGGTGTTCACTGAAGCTTTCTTT
many,TRBV6-2/TRBV6-3,TRBJ1-1,.,CASSLRTVRSTEAFF,TGTGCCAGCAGTCTCCGGACAGTTAGATCGACTGAAGCTTTCTTT
many,TRBV7-3,TRBJ1-1,.,CASSYGENTEAFF,TGTGCCAGCAGCTACGGAGAGAACACTGAAGCTTTCTTT
many,TRBV5-1,TRBJ1-5,TRBD1,CASSPGQVSNQPQHF,TGCGCCAGCAGCCCAGGACAGGTTAGCAATCAGCCCCAGCATTTT
many,TRBV30,TRBJ1-1,TRBD1,CAWSRGTGNTEAFF,TGTGCCTGGAGTCGGGGGACAGGGAACACTGAAGCTTTCTTT
many,TRBV7-9,TRBJ2-5,.,CASSSPRLLQETQYF,TGTGCCAGCAGTTCCCCTCGTCTTTTGCAAGAGACCCAGTACTTC
.,TRBV12-3/TRBV12-4,TRBJ2-1,TRBD2,CASSGPGLAGGQDNEQFF,TGTGCCAGCAGCGGTCCGGGACTAGCGGGAGGGCAAGACAATGAGCAGTTCTTC
many,TRBV20-1,TRBJ2-3,TRBD1,CSASRDRGPDTQYF,TGCAGTGCTTCCCGGGACAGGGGCCCAGATACGCAGTATTTT
many,TRBV9,TRBJ2-2,.,CASSVVGGAAGELFF,TGTGCCAGCAGCGTAGTGGGGGGAGCGGCCGGGGAGCTGTTTTTT
many,TRBV13,TRBJ2-7,TRBD1,CASSFGTGREQYF,TGTGCCAGCAGCTTTGGGACAGGGCGCGAGCAGTACTTC
many,TRBV12-5,TRBJ2-3,TRBD2,CASGPAGLAAPDTQYF,TGTGCTAGTGGCCCTGCCGGGCTAGCGGCCCCCGATACGCAGTATTTT
few,TRBV5-1,TRBJ1-1,TRBD1,CASSSGQSNTEAFF,TGCGCCAGCAGCTCGGGACAGTCGAACACTGAAGCTTTCTTT
many,TRBV11-2,TRBJ2-3,.,CASRPSPGLLTDTQYF,TGTGCCAGCAGACCCTCGCCTGGGCTTCTCACAGATACGCAGTATTTT
many,TRBV30,TRBJ1-1,.,CAWGMSGTEAFF,TGTGCCTGGGGAATGAGCGGAACTGAAGCTTTCTTT
many,TRBV12-3/TRBV12-4,TRBJ2-3,.,CASSLGQTYTDTQYF,TGTGCCAGCAGCCTCGGACAGACTTACACAGATACGCAGTATTTT
.,TRBV28,TRBJ2-7,.,CASTLRAPYEQYF,TGTGCCAGTACCCTGAGGGCTCCCTACGAGCAGTACTTC
many,TRBV20-1,TRBJ2-1,.,CSARELQPNEQFF,TGCAGTGCTAGAGAACTACAGCCTAATGAGCAGTTCTTC
many,TRBV24-1,TRBJ1-5,.,CATSDPTGDQPQHF,TGTGCCACCAGTGATCCTACAGGTGATCAGCCCCAGCATTTT
many,TRBV28,TRBJ2-7,.,CASSLANYEQYF,TGTGCCAGCAGTTTAGCAAATTACGAGCAGTACTTC
many,TRBV18,TRBJ2-2,.,CASSPLVAGSNTGELFF,TGTGCCAGCTCTCCGTTGGTGGCAGGGTCGAACACCGGGGAGCTGTTTTTT
.,TRBV29-1,TRBJ2-5,TRBD1,CSVDGQGARETQYF,TGCAGCGTTGACGGACAGGGGGCGAGGGAGACCCAGTACTTC
.,TRBV20-1,TRBJ2-7,.,CSARDAAAGEQYF,TGCAGTGCTAGAGATGCAGCGGCGGGCGAGCAGTACTTC
many,TRBV28,TRBJ2-5,TRBD2,CASSPGGRGQETQYF,TGTGCCAGCAGTCCGGGAGGGCGAGGACAAGAGACCCAGTACTTC
many,TRBV20-1,TRBJ2-5,.,CSARGIQETQYF,TGCAGTGCCAGGGGTATCCAAGAGACCCAGTACTTC
many,TRBV20-1,TRBJ2-1,.,CSASGVYNEQFF,TGCAGTGCCTCAGGGGTCTACAATGAGCAGTTCTTC
many,TRBV12-3/TRBV12-4,TRBJ2-1,.,CASSLVGPLGEQFF,TGTGCCAGCAGTTTAGTTGGACCCCTGGGTGAGCAGTTCTTC
many,TRBV5-1,TRBJ2-7,.,CASRAGYEQYF,TGCGCCAGCAGGGCGGGCTACGAGCAGTACTTC
few,TRBV20-1,TRBJ2-1,TRBD2,CSATLGGRRYNEQFF,TGCAGTGCTACCCTCGGCGGGAGGAGGTACAATGAGCAGTTCTTC
.,TRBV20-1,TRBJ2-7,TRBD2,CSASGTSGIEQYF,TGCAGTGCCTCCGGGACTAGCGGGATCGAGCAGTACTTC
many,TRBV20-1,TRBJ1-5,TRBD1,CSAYDRGYQPQHF,TGCAGTGCTTACGACAGGGGTTACCAGCCCCAGCATTTT
many,TRBV20-1,TRBJ2-3,TRBD2,CSARRGRVTDTQYF,TGCAGTGCTAGGCGGGGGAGAGTCACAGATACGCAGTATTTT
many,TRBV10-3,TRBJ1-1,.,CAIGRDRYEAFF,TGTGCCATCGGTCGTGACAGGTATGAAGCTTTCTTT
many,TRBV20-1,TRBJ1-2,TRBD1,CSARDTDRGLEGYGYTF,TGCAGTGCTAGAGATACGGACAGGGGGCTTGAGGGCTATGGCTACACCTTC
many,TRBV12-3/TRBV12-4,TRBJ2-2,.,CASSLQANTGELFF,TGTGCCAGCAGTTTACAGGCGAACACCGGGGAGCTGTTTTTT
many,TRBV19,TRBJ1-2,TRBD1,CASSPRDRGFYTF,TGTGCCAGTAGTCCCCGGGACAGGGGATTTTACACCTTC